This passage covers 19 T cell receptor beta chains from one sample sequenced in a study of beta chain features in type 1 diabetes. cDNA synthesis used the whole RNA isolate, giving expressed TCRB sequences. Libraries were prepared by immunoSEQ multiplex PCR; TCRdb keeps only in-frame clonotypes and omits some of them. The table records 300,000 to 350,000 clones, around 9.3% of them present only once. No cognate antigen is known for these TCRs. Study conclusions and caveats: Researchers report that Type 1 diabetes patients had moderately but significantly shorter TCRB CDR3s across all four CD4+ subsets.

Sequencing used central memory CD4+ T cells from blood. The receptors stem from a man between 25 and 39 years old with type 1 diabetes.

This sequence joins TRBV7-8 and TRBJ2-7; unclear D gene. Trimming took 1 base from V and 3 from J, leaving 10 bases between them. CDR1 is SGHVS and CDR2 is FQNEAQ in the germline V gene. CDR3 length: 14 amino acids. The CDR3, as DNA: TGTGCCAGCAGCTTAGGTTTTAGCAACTACGAGCAGTACTTC. This translates into CASSLGFSNYEQYF.

The gene calls are TRBV29-1 and TRBJ1-2; tentatively, D is TRBD1 (5 bases). Deletions cut 4 bases from V and 8 bases from J, with 14 bases between. Germline V lookup: CDR1 SQVTM, CDR2 ANQGSEA. The CDR3 loop spans 12 amino acids. CDR3 protein: CSVGRATEGYTF. CDR3 bases: TGCAGCGTTGGCAGGGCAACGGAAGGCTACACCTTC.

This clone was detected only a few times. The J gene is TRBJ1-2, the V gene TRBV5-1; D possibly corresponds to TRBD1 (6 bases). Germline CDR1 and CDR2: SGHRS and YFSETQ. Trimming left V 0 bases short and J 6 bases short, with 15 bases between. The CDR3 length is 15 residues. CDR3 sequence (DNA): TGCGCCAGCAGCTTGGTGTCACAGGGAAGGAATGGCTACACCTTC. Amino acids: CASSLVSQGRNGYTF.

This chain joins TRBV7-2 and TRBJ1-4; a possible D gene is TRBD1 (5 bases). CDR3 length: 17 residues. Germline V gives CDR1 SGHTA, CDR2 FQGNSA. V was cut by 2 bases and J by 2 bases, with 15 bases left in between. CDR3 sequence reads: CASSLRFGAGTNEKLFF. In nucleotides, the CDR3 is TGTGCCAGCAGCTTACGGTTTGGGGCGGGTACTAATGAAAAACTGTTTTTT.

This clone was seen repeatedly, ten times or more. J is TRBJ2-3 and V is TRBV11-2, with TRBD2 identical over 8 bases. The CDR3 totals 16 residues. Trimming at V came to 3 bases and at J to 3 bases, leaving 8 bases not matched to a gene. Germline V CDR1 and CDR2: SGHAT, FQNNGV. CDR3 in amino acids: CASSFGAGVVTDTQYF. The CDR3 DNA follows: TGTGCCAGCAGCTTCGGAGCGGGGGTAGTGACAGATACGCAGTATTTT.

This clone was seen many times. CDR3 sequence reads: CASSNAASDTQYF. In nucleotides, the CDR3 is TGTGCCAGTAGTAATGCCGCATCAGATACGCAGTATTTT. V and J are TRBV19 and TRBJ2-3; D not certain. Trimming removed 4 bases from V and 4 bases from J, with 9 bases in between. Germline V CDR1 and CDR2: LNHDA, SQIVND (reference sequence). This CDR3 is built from 13 residues.

This chain connects TRBV29-1 to TRBJ2-1, with TRBD1 matching over 8 bases. V lost 6 bases and J lost 8; bases outside the gene matches: 9. Germline-derived CDR1 and CDR2 are SQVTM and ANQGSEA. The CDR3 is made up of 13 amino acids. CDR3 DNA sequence: TGCAGCGTAGATGGACAGGGCGCGGATGAGCAGTTCTTC. Translation: CSVDGQGADEQFF.

This clone turned up a few times. The same CDR3 is also encoded by other DNA sequences in this sample. This chain uses TRBV20-1 with TRBJ1-4, with unresolved D. Germline values: CDR1 DFQATT, CDR2 SNEGSKA (reference sequence). CDR3 length equals 11 residues. V shed 1 base and J shed 4 bases, with 1 base lying between them. CDR3 DNA: TGCAGTGCTAGAGTTAATGAAAAACTGTTTTTT. Its protein product is CSARVNEKLFF.

This clone was seen a few times. This chain joins TRBV6-4 and TRBJ2-5, with D perhaps being TRBD1 or TRBD2 (5 bases each). Looked up from germline, CDR1 is MRHNA and CDR2 is SNTAGT. Trimming left V 6 bases short and J 7 bases short, with 18 bases between. The length of the CDR3 is 14 residues. The CDR3 DNA reads TGTGCCAGCAGAAACCGGGACGGCACGTCGACCCAGTACTTC. It translates to CASRNRDGTSTQYF.

This clone showed up just a few times. The CDR3 loop is CASSEFETGEAFF. In DNA form, the CDR3 reads TGTGCCAGTAGTGAGTTTGAGACCGGTGAAGCTTTCTTT. The chain combines TRBV19 with TRBJ1-1; no clear D gene. Trimming left V 5 bases short and J 7 bases short, with 14 bases between. Germline V CDR1 and CDR2: LNHDA, SQIVND (reference sequence). The CDR3 has 13 amino acids.

V usage is TRBV7-2 and J usage is TRBJ2-7; no clear D gene. V was trimmed by 3 bases and J by 4 bases, leaving 16 bases between them. Germline CDR1 reads SGHTA; CDR2 reads FQGNSA. This CDR3 has 15 residues. The chain's CDR3 is CASSFDSQGLYEQYF. The DNA for the CDR3 is TGTGCCAGCAGCTTCGACTCCCAAGGCTTGTACGAGCAGTACTTC.

A few counts support this clone. This rearrangement joins TRBV5-1 to TRBJ1-2; unclear D gene. The CDR3 has 14 residues. The V end was cut by 6 bases, the J end by 0 bases, with 12 bases between. Germline V gene data show CDR1 as SGHRS and CDR2 as YFSETQ. The CDR3 region has the DNA TGCGCCAGCAAAGGGCAGGCTGCTAACTATGGCTACACCTTC. Encoded protein: CASKGQAANYGYTF.

The rearrangement uses TRBV4-3 and TRBJ2-7, with a possible D match to TRBD2 (5 bases). The CDR3 runs to 15 residues. CDR1 and CDR2 from the germline V gene are LGHNA and YSLEER. The V end was cut by 4 bases, the J end by 7 bases, with 20 bases between. Here the CDR3 reads CASSLSRHPPGEQYF. The CDR3 coding sequence is TGCGCCAGCAGCCTAAGTAGGCACCCCCCGGGGGAGCAGTACTTC.

This clone was detected a few times. The chain joins TRBV5-6 to TRBJ1-2, with D uncertain. V was trimmed by 7 bases and J by 4 bases, leaving 8 bases between them. Germline V gene sequence: CDR1 SGHDT, CDR2 YYEEEE. This CDR3 comprises 11 residues. The CDR3 nucleotides are TGTGCCAGCGTCCTGGGCTATGGCTACACCTTC. The encoded protein is CASVLGYGYTF.

The V gene is TRBV11-2, the J gene TRBJ2-2, with D maybe TRBD2 (5 bases). Trimming pared 4 bases from V and 2 bases from J, leaving 5 bases between. Germline values: CDR1 SGHAT, CDR2 FQNNGV. The CDR3 loop spans 13 amino acids. For the CDR3, the DNA is TGTGCCAGCAGCTGGACTAACACCGGGGAGCTGTTTTTT. Its translation: CASSWTNTGELFF.

This clone was recorded at least ten times. The genes are TRBV29-1 and TRBJ2-7; tentatively, D is TRBD1 (5 bases). The CDR3 is 12 residues long. Germline V gene lookup returns CDR1 SQVTM and CDR2 ANQGSEA. V gave up 7 bases and J gave up 1 base, with 11 bases separating them. The chain's CDR3 is CSARTSSYEQYF. Written as DNA, the CDR3 is TGCAGCGCACGGACATCTTCCTACGAGCAGTACTTC.

There are many counts of this clone. J is TRBJ2-1 and V is TRBV18, with D perhaps being TRBD1 or TRBD2 (5 bases each). Germline values: CDR1 KGHSH, CDR2 LQKENI. V gave up 3 bases and J gave up 3 bases, with 12 bases separating them. The CDR3 has 15 residues. CDR3: CASSPYGADYNEQFF. The CDR3 coding sequence is TGTGCCAGCTCACCCTACGGGGCTGACTACAATGAGCAGTTCTTC.

This clone has only a few counts. This chain joins TRBV27 and TRBJ2-4; 14 bases line up with TRBD2. The CDR3 has 20 residues. Unmatched junction bases numbered 19, after V lost 3 bases and J lost 9 bases. Germline V gene data show CDR1 as MNHEY and CDR2 as SMNVEV (reference sequence). The CDR3, as DNA: TGTGCCAGCAGTTTCTCCTCCGGGACTAGCGGGGGAGCCCCAGATAGCATTCAGTACTTC. Its protein product is CASSFSSGTSGGAPDSIQYF.

The chain combines TRBV27 with TRBJ2-7; the match to TRBD1 covers 9 bases. The CDR3 consists of 16 residues. CDR1 MNHEY and CDR2 SMNVEV come from the germline V gene (reference sequence). V shed 2 bases, J shed 0 bases, and the junction held 5 bases outside the gene matches. CDR3 region: CASSLGTGRSSYEQYF. DNA for the CDR3: TGTGCCAGCAGTTTAGGGACAGGGAGAAGCTCCTACGAGCAGTACTTC.